These T cell receptor beta chains were read from a single sample in a study of cytomegalovirus exposure and HLA in healthy donors. TCRdb's copy holds only in-frame clones and misses some; the assay was immunoSEQ multiplex PCR. Of roughly 200,000 clones listed, roughly 90% are singletons. The material sequenced was PBMCs. The receptors shown here come from a boy aged 2 to 9 in good health and CMV-seronegative. CDR3s include the opening cysteine and the closing phenylalanine or tryptophan. D genes are given only for firm matches. Only part of the rows carry a size: once, few, many, or a class if the clone is expanded.

CDR3aa: CASSSGGTEAFF; CDR3nt: TGTGCCAGCAGCTCAGGGGGCACTGAAGCTTTCTTT; abundance: NA; j_gene: TRBJ1-1; v_gene: TRBV5-8; d_gene: TRBD1
CDR3aa: CASSLVTGSTEAFF; CDR3nt: TGTGCCAGCAGCTTAGTGACAGGGTCCACTGAAGCTTTCTTT; abundance: once; j_gene: TRBJ1-1; v_gene: TRBV7-2; d_gene: TRBD1
CDR3aa: CASSPGSTTGSGNTIYF; CDR3nt: TGTGCCAGCTCACCGGGATCCACAACAGGGTCTGGAAACACCATATATTTT; abundance: NA; j_gene: TRBJ1-3; v_gene: TRBV18; d_gene: NA
CDR3aa: CASSQNLARRNSPLHF; CDR3nt: TGTGCCAGCAGCCAGAACCTAGCCCGCCGAAATTCACCCCTCCACTTT; abundance: NA; j_gene: TRBJ1-6; v_gene: TRBV5-5; d_gene: NA
CDR3aa: CASSIGLAVTYEQYF; CDR3nt: TGTGCCAGTAGTATAGGGCTAGCGGTTACGTACGAGCAGTACTTC; abundance: NA; j_gene: TRBJ2-7; v_gene: TRBV19; d_gene: TRBD2
CDR3aa: CASSSRTGRAITQPQHF; CDR3nt: TGTGCCAGCAGTTCACGGACAGGGAGGGCGATCACTCAGCCCCAGCATTTT; abundance: NA; j_gene: TRBJ1-5; v_gene: TRBV28; d_gene: TRBD1
CDR3aa: CASSERGASGTPEQYF; CDR3nt: TGTGCCAGCAGTGAAAGGGGGGCTAGCGGAACCCCCGAGCAGTACTTC; abundance: NA; j_gene: TRBJ2-7; v_gene: TRBV6-1; d_gene: NA
CDR3aa: CASTITGANQPQHF; CDR3nt: TGTGCCAGCACCATCACTGGGGCAAATCAGCCCCAGCATTTT; abundance: NA; j_gene: TRBJ1-5; v_gene: TRBV5-8; d_gene: NA
CDR3aa: CAWSPRDSHSYNEQFF; CDR3nt: TGTGCCTGGAGTCCGCGGGACAGCCACTCCTACAATGAGCAGTTCTTC; abundance: NA; j_gene: TRBJ2-1; v_gene: TRBV30; d_gene: NA
CDR3aa: CASSKMTGVTYEQYF; CDR3nt: TGTGCCAGCAGCAAAATGACAGGGGTGACCTACGAGCAGTACTTC; abundance: NA; j_gene: TRBJ2-7; v_gene: TRBV7-9; d_gene: TRBD1
CDR3aa: CASSLEGAFHYEQYF; CDR3nt: TGTGCCAGCAGCTTAGAGGGGGCTTTTCACTACGAGCAGTACTTC; abundance: NA; j_gene: TRBJ2-7; v_gene: TRBV13; d_gene: TRBD1
CDR3aa: CAWSDNSADTQYF; CDR3nt: TGTGCCTGGAGTGACAATAGCGCGGATACGCAGTATTTT; abundance: once; j_gene: TRBJ2-3; v_gene: TRBV30; d_gene: NA
CDR3aa: CASSRKLRAYEQYF; CDR3nt: TGTGCCAGTAGTCGGAAATTGAGGGCCTACGAGCAGTACTTC; abundance: once; j_gene: TRBJ2-7; v_gene: TRBV19; d_gene: NA
CDR3aa: CASSAAYYEQYF; CDR3nt: TGTGCCAGCAGTGCCGCGTATTACGAGCAGTACTTC; abundance: NA; j_gene: TRBJ2-7; v_gene: TRBV2; d_gene: NA
CDR3aa: CASKGGIAELVETQYF; CDR3nt: TGCGCCAGTAAGGGGGGGATTGCAGAGCTGGTAGAGACCCAGTACTTC; abundance: NA; j_gene: TRBJ2-5; v_gene: TRBV5-1; d_gene: NA
CDR3aa: CASNRPATAYEQYF; CDR3nt: TGTGCCAGCAACCGACCAGCAACAGCCTACGAGCAGTACTTC; abundance: once; j_gene: TRBJ2-7; v_gene: TRBV6-4; d_gene: NA
CDR3aa: CASERAGGGNAFF; CDR3nt: TGTGCCAGCGAGAGGGCGGGCGGGGGCAATGCTTTCTTT; abundance: NA; j_gene: TRBJ1-1; v_gene: TRBV2; d_gene: NA
CDR3aa: CASSLAAGQGVPGNTIYF; CDR3nt: TGTGCCAGCAGCTTGGCCGCGGGACAGGGAGTCCCTGGAAACACCATATATTTT; abundance: few; j_gene: TRBJ1-3; v_gene: TRBV5-4; d_gene: TRBD1
CDR3aa: CASSPGQNYGYTF; CDR3nt: TGTGCCAGCAGCCCCGGACAGAACTATGGCTACACCTTC; abundance: NA; j_gene: TRBJ1-2; v_gene: TRBV9; d_gene: NA
CDR3aa: CAISESIAAGYTF; CDR3nt: TGTGCCATCAGTGAGTCGATCGCGGCTGGCTACACCTTC; abundance: NA; j_gene: TRBJ1-2; v_gene: TRBV10-3; d_gene: NA
CDR3aa: CASSRGRGAGYNEQFF; CDR3nt: TGTGCCAGCAGCCGGGGAAGGGGCGCGGGGTACAATGAGCAGTTCTTC; abundance: NA; j_gene: TRBJ2-1; v_gene: TRBV14; d_gene: NA
CDR3aa: CASRGSPTLTEAFF; CDR3nt: TGTGCCAGCAGGGGGAGCCCTACCCTCACTGAAGCTTTCTTT; abundance: once; j_gene: TRBJ1-1; v_gene: TRBV28; d_gene: NA
CDR3aa: CASSLQGTNSPLHF; CDR3nt: TGTGCCAGCAGCCTACAGGGTACAAATTCACCCCTCCACTTT; abundance: NA; j_gene: TRBJ1-6; v_gene: TRBV7-3; d_gene: NA
CDR3aa: CASSPGSHGYTF; CDR3nt: TGTGCCAGCAGCCCCGGGTCTCATGGCTACACCTTC; abundance: NA; j_gene: TRBJ1-2; v_gene: TRBV7-9; d_gene: NA
CDR3aa: CASSQVAVITDTQYF; CDR3nt: TGCGCCAGCAGCCAAGTAGCGGTTATCACAGATACGCAGTATTTT; abundance: NA; j_gene: TRBJ2-3; v_gene: TRBV4-1; d_gene: NA
CDR3aa: CASSYRGYEQFF; CDR3nt: TGTGCCAGCAGTTACAGGGGTTATGAGCAGTTCTTC; abundance: NA; j_gene: TRBJ2-1; v_gene: TRBV5-8; d_gene: TRBD1
CDR3aa: CASSLEGGRGGTEAFF; CDR3nt: TGTGCCAGCAGCTTGGAAGGAGGGCGCGGTGGCACTGAAGCTTTCTTT; abundance: NA; j_gene: TRBJ1-1; v_gene: TRBV5-4; d_gene: NA
CDR3aa: CASSLGEETQYF; CDR3nt: TGTGCCAGCAGCTTAGGGGAGGAGACCCAGTACTTC; abundance: once; j_gene: TRBJ2-5; v_gene: TRBV11-2; d_gene: NA
CDR3aa: CASSPRQGSWNIQYF; CDR3nt: TGTGCCAGTAGTCCACGACAGGGTAGTTGGAACATTCAGTACTTC; abundance: NA; j_gene: TRBJ2-4; v_gene: TRBV19; d_gene: TRBD1
CDR3aa: CASSLLSTDTQYF; CDR3nt: TGTGCCAGCAGTTTACTCAGCACAGATACGCAGTATTTT; abundance: NA; j_gene: TRBJ2-3; v_gene: TRBV28; d_gene: NA
CDR3aa: CASSLSGHSLSYEQYF; CDR3nt: TGTGCCAGCAGTTTATCGGGGCACAGCCTCTCCTACGAGCAGTACTTC; abundance: NA; j_gene: TRBJ2-7; v_gene: TRBV27; d_gene: NA
CDR3aa: CASSPGSGDYEQYF; CDR3nt: TGTGCCAGCAGCCCAGGATCCGGGGACTACGAGCAGTACTTC; abundance: NA; j_gene: TRBJ2-7; v_gene: TRBV4-2; d_gene: NA
CDR3aa: CASSEGGKHRVSYNEQFF; CDR3nt: TGTGCCAGCAGTGAAGGGGGGAAGCACAGGGTCTCCTACAATGAGCAGTTCTTC; abundance: NA; j_gene: TRBJ2-1; v_gene: TRBV6-1; d_gene: NA
CDR3aa: CASSTDRVHTEAFF; CDR3nt: TGTGCCAGCAGCACGGACAGGGTTCACACTGAAGCTTTCTTT; abundance: NA; j_gene: TRBJ1-1; v_gene: TRBV7-2; d_gene: TRBD1
CDR3aa: CAISEPSYEQYF; CDR3nt: TGTGCCATCAGTGAGCCGAGCTACGAGCAGTACTTC; abundance: NA; j_gene: TRBJ2-7; v_gene: TRBV10-3; d_gene: NA
CDR3aa: CASSLVDGREGEQYF; CDR3nt: TGCGCCAGCAGCTTGGTCGACGGACGAGAGGGCGAGCAGTACTTC; abundance: NA; j_gene: TRBJ2-7; v_gene: TRBV5-1; d_gene: NA
CDR3aa: CASSEGTRSSYEQYF; CDR3nt: TGTGCCAGCAGTGAGGGGACTAGGAGCTCCTACGAGCAGTACTTC; abundance: once; j_gene: TRBJ2-7; v_gene: TRBV6-1; d_gene: TRBD2
CDR3aa: CASSPGTVHQPQHF; CDR3nt: TGTGCCAGCAGTCCCGGGACAGTTCATCAGCCCCAGCATTTT; abundance: NA; j_gene: TRBJ1-5; v_gene: TRBV27; d_gene: TRBD1
CDR3aa: CAWSSDRGTEAFF; CDR3nt: TGTGCCTGGAGTTCGGACAGGGGCACTGAAGCTTTCTTT; abundance: NA; j_gene: TRBJ1-1; v_gene: TRBV30; d_gene: TRBD1
CDR3aa: CASSSSPTAQYF; CDR3nt: TGCGCCAGCAGCTCGTCCCCGACAGCGCAGTACTTC; abundance: NA; j_gene: TRBJ2-7; v_gene: TRBV5-1; d_gene: NA
CDR3aa: CATRGLGTEAFF; CDR3nt: TGTGCCACCAGGGGGCTGGGAACTGAAGCTTTCTTT; abundance: NA; j_gene: TRBJ1-1; v_gene: TRBV28; d_gene: TRBD1
CDR3aa: CASSPGQGGNQPQHF; CDR3nt: TGTGCCAGTAGTCCGGGACAGGGGGGCAATCAGCCCCAGCATTTT; abundance: NA; j_gene: TRBJ1-5; v_gene: TRBV19; d_gene: TRBD1
CDR3aa: CASSLLGIEQFF; CDR3nt: TGTGCCAGCAGTTTACTCGGGATTGAGCAGTTCTTC; abundance: NA; j_gene: TRBJ2-1; v_gene: TRBV28; d_gene: NA
CDR3aa: CASATKLAGEQYF; CDR3nt: TGCGCCAGCGCCACAAAACTAGCGGGGGAGCAGTACTTC; abundance: NA; j_gene: TRBJ2-5; v_gene: TRBV5-1; d_gene: TRBD2
CDR3aa: CASSLGDTTDTQYF; CDR3nt: TGCGCCAGCAGCTTAGGGGACACCACAGATACGCAGTATTTT; abundance: once; j_gene: TRBJ2-3; v_gene: TRBV5-1; d_gene: NA
CDR3aa: CASTGQGESYEQYF; CDR3nt: TGTGCCAGCACCGGACAGGGGGAATCCTACGAGCAGTACTTC; abundance: NA; j_gene: TRBJ2-7; v_gene: TRBV7-2; d_gene: TRBD1
CDR3aa: CASSGSRGLAGWGEQFF; CDR3nt: TGTGCCAGCAGTGGGTCGAGGGGACTAGCGGGTTGGGGGGAGCAGTTCTTC; abundance: NA; j_gene: TRBJ2-1; v_gene: TRBV2; d_gene: TRBD2
CDR3aa: CASSLRTLRVLDTEAFF; CDR3nt: TGCGCCAGCAGCTTGCGAACCCTTAGAGTTCTCGACACTGAAGCTTTCTTT; abundance: NA; j_gene: TRBJ1-1; v_gene: TRBV5-1; d_gene: NA
CDR3aa: CASSTQGSGEKLFF; CDR3nt: TGTGCCAGCAGTACCCAGGGGTCCGGAGAAAAACTGTTTTTT; abundance: few; j_gene: TRBJ1-4; v_gene: TRBV6-5; d_gene: NA
CDR3aa: CSVGLFTDTQYF; CDR3nt: TGCAGCGTTGGACTTTTCACAGATACGCAGTATTTT; abundance: NA; j_gene: TRBJ2-3; v_gene: TRBV29-1; d_gene: NA
CDR3aa: CASSIRLETHEQYF; CDR3nt: TGTGCCAGTAGTATCCGACTAGAAACTCACGAGCAGTACTTC; abundance: NA; j_gene: TRBJ2-7; v_gene: TRBV19; d_gene: NA
CDR3aa: CASSLSTGLNSPLHF; CDR3nt: TGTGCCAGCTCACTGTCGACAGGGTTGAATTCACCCCTCCACTTT; abundance: NA; j_gene: TRBJ1-6; v_gene: TRBV18; d_gene: TRBD1
CDR3aa: CASSLDSGGTPYEQYF; CDR3nt: TGCGCCAGCAGCTTGGATAGCGGGGGGACCCCCTACGAGCAGTACTTC; abundance: NA; j_gene: TRBJ2-7; v_gene: TRBV5-1; d_gene: TRBD2
CDR3aa: CASSFTALAGNEQFF; CDR3nt: TGCGCCAGCAGCTTCACGGCCCTAGCGGGCAATGAGCAGTTCTTC; abundance: NA; j_gene: TRBJ2-1; v_gene: TRBV5-1; d_gene: TRBD2
CDR3aa: CASSLSGSSYEQYF; CDR3nt: TGTGCCAGCAGCTTAAGCGGGAGCTCCTACGAGCAGTACTTC; abundance: NA; j_gene: TRBJ2-7; v_gene: TRBV7-9; d_gene: TRBD2
CDR3aa: CASSPSKVSYNEQFF; CDR3nt: TGTGCCAGCAGCCCCTCTAAAGTTTCCTACAATGAGCAGTTCTTC; abundance: once; j_gene: TRBJ2-1; v_gene: TRBV7-2; d_gene: NA
CDR3aa: CASNDRTGGAGTEAFF; CDR3nt: TGCGCCAGCAATGATAGAACAGGGGGCGCGGGGACTGAAGCTTTCTTT; abundance: NA; j_gene: TRBJ1-1; v_gene: TRBV4-1; d_gene: TRBD1